This T cell receptor beta chain was found in a study of shared clonotypes between healthy human individuals. Study information: CD4 naive cells filled three plates per donor, CD4 memory three, CD8 naive two and CD8 memory one.

All participating donors were Caucasian adults from Nashville, Tennessee. A split of CD4+ cells into CD45RA+ naive and CD45RA-negative memory subsets was performed. Looked up from germline, CDR1 is SGHRS and CDR2 is YFSETQ. J gave up 3 bases and V 1 base, and 3 bases lay outside the gene matches. CDR3 length equals 15 residues. The assay used deep level. Generated by immunoSEQ multiplex PCR, the TCRdb table keeps only in-frame clones and is missing some. This table holds around 1.1 million clones, 78% found once. The sequencing sample was made of memory CD4+ T cells from PBMCs. Stated subset: CD45RA-negative fraction. The chain recombines TRBV5-1 with TRBJ2-2, with 7 positions matching TRBD2. This TCR came from a man aged 18 to 35 in good health. Some clones in this sample may be carry-over from other donors' samples. Here the CDR3 reads CASSLRRGDTGELFF. The CDR3 nucleotides are TGCGCCAGCAGCTTGCGTCGGGGGGACACCGGGGAGCTGTTTTTT.